This T cell receptor (beta chain) is drawn from a study of T-cell memory formation after mild COVID-19. Background on the study: Clustering of TCRs was largely donor specific. Broader study findings: Of the contracting clones, CD4+ ones lay mainly in CM and EM, and CD8+ ones in EMRA. The finding that pre-infection memory included some responding clones suggested that cross-reactive memory joined.

Looked up from germline, CDR1 is SNHLY and CDR2 is FYNNEI. V was shortened by 0 bases and J by 5 bases, with 10 bases between the two germline ends. CDR3 size: 15 residues. On this clonotype: Its cognate antigen is unknown.

TCRalpha and TCRbeta libraries used 5'RACE with constant-segment primers and UMIs. TCRdb used MiXCR to reprocess the 5' RACE reads, holding one entry per CDR3 protein. The top ten clones hold more than 3% of a sample with about 150,000 distinct CDR3 sequences, over 10% of them seen once. The genes are TRBV2 and TRBJ1-4, with D unresolved. The sample taken for sequencing was PBMCs or a T cell subset sorted from them (not recorded which). The TCR sequence derives from a man aged 18 to 30 who had mild COVID-19 (a few samples of this study predate the infection). Cell type and time point are not known. CDR3 sequence: CASSEAPDVNEKLFF. Written as DNA, the CDR3 is TGTGCCAGCAGTGAAGCGCCGGACGTAAATGAAAAACTGTTTTTT. Drawing the rest from reference TRBV2 and TRBJ1-4, the complete variable domain is EPEVTQTPSHQVTQMGQEVILRCVPISNHLYFYWYRQILGQKVEFLVSFYNNEISEKSEIFDDQFSVERPDGSNFTLKIRSTKLEDSAMYFCASSEAPDVNEKLFFGSGTQLSVL.